Presented here are 20 T cell receptor beta chains from one specimen sequenced in a study of patients and donors after allogeneic stem cell transplantation. TCRdb called the RT-PCR reads again in MiXCR, with one record for every CDR3 protein. The sample holds more than 850,000 distinct CDR3 sequences, roughly 18% seen once. Input material: blood, either unsorted or a sorted T cell fraction (not recorded which). All receptors derive from a human donor who was either an allogeneic HSCT recipient or a stem cell or donor lymphocyte infusion donor (not recorded which). It is not recorded whose cells these are; they may come from a transplant donor.

The chain employs TRBV6-5 and TRBJ1-1, with D perhaps TRBD1 (5 bases). The length of the CDR3 is 16 residues. The ends were cut back, 6 bases at V and 5 bases at J, with 22 bases in the middle. Germline V gene lookup returns CDR1 MNHEY and CDR2 SVGAGI. The CDR3: CASRYQWGSRGTEAFF. CDR3 coding DNA: TGTGCCAGCAGGTACCAGTGGGGGTCCCGCGGGACTGAAGCTTTCTTT.

J is TRBJ1-1 and V is TRBV11-2; D possibly corresponds to TRBD1 (6 bases). Germline V gene lookup returns CDR1 SGHAT and CDR2 FQNNGV. CDR3 length: 14 residues. V was trimmed by 5 bases and J by 5 bases, leaving 15 bases between them. CDR3 coding DNA: TGTGCCAGCAGCACCGGGGGGGCCGAAACTGAAGCTTTCTTT. This encodes CASSTGGAETEAFF.

The chain joins TRBV6-2 or TRBV6-3 to TRBJ1-5; 9 positions agree with TRBD1. This CDR3 spans 18 amino acids. The V gene end was trimmed by 5 bases and the J gene end by 1 base; junction bases not matched to a gene: 12. Germline V lookup: CDR1 MNHEY, CDR2 SVGEGT. CDR3: CASSVRRTGVGSNQPQHF. The DNA of the CDR3 is TGTGCCAGCAGTGTTAGGAGGACAGGGGTCGGGAGCAATCAGCCCCAGCATTTT.

At least ten counts were recorded for this clonotype. The V gene is TRBV7-2, the J gene TRBJ1-5; D perhaps matches TRBD1 (5 bases). V was pared by 4 bases and J by 6 bases, with 10 bases between. CDR3 length: 13 amino acids. Germline V CDR1 and CDR2: SGHTA, FQGNSA. For the CDR3, the DNA is TGTGCCAGCAGCTCAGGGAAGGGTCAGCCCCAGCATTTT. This encodes CASSSGKGQPQHF.

The chain links TRBV5-1 to TRBJ2-2; the D is unclear. This CDR3 comprises 14 residues. Germline-derived CDR1 and CDR2 are SGHRS and YFSETQ. The ends were cut back, 2 bases at V and 3 bases at J, with 8 bases in the middle. The CDR3 coding sequence is TGCGCCAGCAGCTTTTTGGGGTACACCGGGGAGCTGTTTTTT. Protein: CASSFLGYTGELFF.

The DNA of the CDR3 is TGTGCCAGCAGTTACACAGGGTGGTACGAGCAGTACTTC. Translated: CASSYTGWYEQYF. V gene TRBV6-2 or TRBV6-3 combines with J gene TRBJ2-7, with D possibly matching TRBD1 (6 bases). Trimming stripped 2 bases from V and 4 bases from J, with 9 bases between. Germline-derived CDR1 and CDR2 are MNHEY and SVGEGT. The CDR3 is 13 amino acids.

A few counts support this clonotype. The rearrangement links TRBV7-2 to TRBJ2-7; D may be TRBD2 (7 bases). Trimming took 1 base from V and 7 from J, leaving 20 bases between them. The CDR3 totals 16 residues. CDR1 is SGHTA and CDR2 is FQGNSA in the germline V gene. In nucleotides, the CDR3 is TGTGCCAGCAGCTTAGTGGGGGGGCCCTTTGTGAGTGAGCAGTACTTC. Translation: CASSLVGGPFVSEQYF.

This clonotype was seen only a few times. The genes are TRBV4-2 and TRBJ2-1, with D maybe TRBD1 (5 bases). The V gene lost 4 bases and the J gene lost 3 bases, with 13 bases spanning the gap. CDR1 and CDR2 from the germline V gene are LGHNA and YNFKEQ. There are 15 residues in the CDR3. CDR3: CASSPVGQDYNEQFF. CDR3 sequence (DNA): TGTGCCAGCAGCCCTGTGGGGCAGGACTACAATGAGCAGTTCTTC.

This clonotype appeared a few times. This chain joins TRBV24-1 and TRBJ2-7; D tentatively reads TRBD1 or TRBD2 (5 bases each). V lost 4 bases and J lost 7, with 13 bases in between. Germline V gene data show CDR1 as KGHDR and CDR2 as SFDVKD. This CDR3 region has 13 residues. CDR3 DNA sequence: TGTGCCACCAGTGAGGGGACGCGTTGGGAGCAGTACTTC. Its translation: CATSEGTRWEQYF.

This clonotype was counted only a few times. The gene calls are TRBV3-1 and TRBJ2-7, with unresolved D. Trimming took off 2 bases at V and 3 bases at J, with 11 bases between the two ends. The CDR3 has 14 residues. CDR1 is LGHDT, CDR2 YNNKEL, per germline (reference sequence). The CDR3 DNA follows: TGTGCCAGCAGCCAATCCGAGAACTTCTACGAGCAGTACTTC. It translates to CASSQSENFYEQYF.

This clonotype was detected ten times or more. The gene calls are TRBV12-3 or TRBV12-4 and TRBJ2-2; a possible D gene is TRBD1 (5 bases). V dropped 4 bases and J dropped 8 bases, with 11 bases sitting between them. CDR3 length: 13 residues. CDR3 bases: TGTGCCAGCAGTTCCAGCAGGGTGGGGGAGCTGTTTTTT. Its translation: CASSSSRVGELFF.

The chain employs TRBV5-1 and TRBJ2-1; the match to TRBD2 covers 10 bases. This CDR3 has 16 amino acids. Trimming removed 1 base from V and 0 bases from J; junction bases left unmatched: 1. Germline CDR1 reads SGHRS; CDR2 reads YFSETQ. CDR3 nucleotides: TGCGCCAGCAGCTTGAAGCGGGGGGGCTCCTACAATGAGCAGTTCTTC. Translating gives CASSLKRGGSYNEQFF.

This sequence joins TRBV9 and TRBJ2-3; D remains unclear. V lost 1 base and J lost 6, with 9 bases in between. The CDR3 totals 13 residues. Germline V gene sequence: CDR1 SGDLS, CDR2 YYNGEE. The CDR3 nucleotides are TGTGCCAGCAGCGTAAACAGCATGGATACGCAGTATTTT. Its protein product is CASSVNSMDTQYF.

This rearrangement joins TRBV12-3 or TRBV12-4 to TRBJ1-5; 7 positions agree with TRBD1. The CDR3 covers 15 residues. Trimming took 5 bases from V and 2 from J; bases not matched to a gene: 6. CDR3 residues: CASSRGTERNQPQHF. The CDR3 bases are TGTGCCAGCAGTAGAGGGACAGAACGCAATCAGCCCCAGCATTTT.

In this sample, this clonotype turned up once. This chain uses TRBV25-1 with TRBJ2-3; D is uncertain. CDR1 and CDR2 (germline): MGHDK, SYGVNS. This CDR3 is 14 amino acids long. Trimming pared 7 bases from V and 3 bases from J, leaving 14 bases between. CDR3 loop: CASNPSPETDTQYF. CDR3 in DNA: TGTGCCAGCAATCCGTCCCCCGAAACAGATACGCAGTATTTT.

This clonotype appeared many times. The CDR3: CASRRETQYF. CDR3 DNA: TGTGCCAGCCGAAGAGAGACCCAGTACTTC. The chain has TRBV25-1 and TRBJ2-5; no clear D. The CDR3 is made up of 10 amino acids. Germline V CDR1 and CDR2: MGHDK, SYGVNS. Trimming took off 8 bases at V and 4 bases at J, with 5 bases between the two ends.

This clonotype was recorded at least ten times. The chain is built from TRBV12-3 or TRBV12-4 and TRBJ1-1, with 7 bases fitting TRBD1. With 5 bases clipped from V and 5 bases from J, the junction kept 8 bases outside the gene matches. The CDR3 spans 14 residues. As DNA, the CDR3 is TGTGCCAGCAGTCAATACAGGGGTGGGACTGAAGCTTTCTTT. It translates to CASSQYRGGTEAFF.

Many counts were recorded for this clonotype. J is TRBJ1-6 and V is TRBV12-3 or TRBV12-4, with a weak D call TRBD1 (5 bases). The V end lost 6 bases, the J end lost 8 bases, and 14 bases lay between the germline ends. This CDR3 comprises 14 residues. DNA for the CDR3: TGTGCCAGCAGCCACAGGCTAAGGGATTCACCCCTCCACTTT. This encodes CASSHRLRDSPLHF.

This sequence joins TRBV6-1 and TRBJ2-4, with D perhaps assigned TRBD1 or TRBD2 (6 bases each). Germline V lookup: CDR1 MNHNS, CDR2 SASEGT. The CDR3 extends over 17 amino acids. Trimming removed 7 bases from V and 8 bases from J, with 27 bases in between. The CDR3 DNA reads as TGTGCCAGCACCAGACGCGCTGGAGGAGGGGGGCAGGACATTCAGTACTTC. The encoded protein is CASTRRAGGGGQDIQYF.

This clonotype has ten or more counts. The J gene is TRBJ1-2, the V gene TRBV12-3 or TRBV12-4; a weak D match, TRBD1 (5 bases). Between the trimmed V and J ends, which lost 6 bases and 7 bases, there was a span of 21 bases. The CDR3 covers 15 residues. CDR3: CASSPLGSLRGGYTF. The CDR3 nucleotides are TGTGCCAGCAGCCCGCTCGGCTCCCTGAGGGGTGGCTACACCTTC.